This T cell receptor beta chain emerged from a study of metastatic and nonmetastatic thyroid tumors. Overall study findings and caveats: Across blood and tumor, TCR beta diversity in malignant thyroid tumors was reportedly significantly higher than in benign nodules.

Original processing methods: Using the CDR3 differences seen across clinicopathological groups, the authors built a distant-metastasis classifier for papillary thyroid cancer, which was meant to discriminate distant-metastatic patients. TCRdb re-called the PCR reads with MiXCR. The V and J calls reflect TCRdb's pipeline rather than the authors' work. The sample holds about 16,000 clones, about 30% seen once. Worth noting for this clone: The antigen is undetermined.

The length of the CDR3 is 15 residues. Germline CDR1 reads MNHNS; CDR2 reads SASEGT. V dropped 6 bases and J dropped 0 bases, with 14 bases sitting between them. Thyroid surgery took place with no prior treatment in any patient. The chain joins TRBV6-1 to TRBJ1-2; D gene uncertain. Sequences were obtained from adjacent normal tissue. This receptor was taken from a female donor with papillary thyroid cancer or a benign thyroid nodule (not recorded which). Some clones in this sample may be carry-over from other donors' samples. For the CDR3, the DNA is TGTGCCAGCAGGATCCAGCCAGGACCTAACTATGGCTACACCTTC. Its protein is CASRIQPGPNYGYTF.